This TCR beta chain was recorded in a study of CD8 T cells in ankylosing spondylitis. TCRdb re-called the 5' RACE reads with MiXCR, one entry per CDR3 protein. The table has 80,000 to 90,000 distinct CDR3 sequences, approximately 30% seen once. Regarding the study as a whole: For ankylosing spondylitis blood, a TCR beta motif of about eight highly homologous variants appeared characteristic. According to the report, clones linked to the disease were significantly enriched in matched synovial fluid samples taken from ankylosing spondylitis patients. The disease-linked clones had a CD8+ phenotype and low blood frequencies. Some motif variants were previously reported in reactive arthritis synovial fluid and blood.

The germline V gene has CDR1 MGHRA and CDR2 YSYEKL. This CDR3 is 15 amino acids long. The J segment lost 5 bases and the V segment lost 1 base, leaving 4 bases of the junction unmatched. This clonotype was seen a handful of times. Its antigen is as yet unknown. This rearrangement joins TRBV4-1 to TRBJ2-2; TRBD2 aligns across 7 bases. This TCR was sampled from a male donor with ankylosing spondylitis or in good health (not recorded which). Sequencing used blood, either unsorted or a sorted T cell fraction (not recorded which). CDR3 DNA: TGCGCCAGCAGCCAAGGAGCGGGAAGGACCGGGGAGCTGTTTTTT. Its protein product is CASSQGAGRTGELFF.